One and the same sample provided the 14 T cell receptor beta chains below, sequenced in a study of memory CD4+ T cells and cytomegalovirus serostatus. Single viable CD3+CD4+CD8-CD45RO+ cells were sorted as the memory CD4+ T cells. Profiling relied on immunoSEQ multiplex PCR, and the TCRdb table lists in-frame clones only, not all of them. The sample yields roughly 48,000 clones, around four fifths seen once. The source material was memory CD4+ T cells from blood. The receptors come from an adult in good health and CMV-seropositive.

The chain carries TRBV6-5 and TRBJ2-7, with TRBD2 matching 13 bases. The CDR3 is 14 amino acids. Germline CDR1 MNHEY, CDR2 SVGAGI. V lost 5 bases and J lost 5; bases outside the gene matches: 3. The CDR3 nucleotides read TGTGCCAGCAGTACTAGCGGGGGGGCAGACGAGCAGTACTTC. Translation gives CASSTSGGADEQYF.

The chain combines TRBV29-1 with TRBJ1-3; no reliable D call. The CDR3 spans 13 residues. Deletions cut 4 bases from V and 1 base from J, with 8 bases between. The germline V gene has CDR1 SQVTM and CDR2 ANQGSEA. The CDR3 region is CSVAPTSGNTIYF. The DNA of the CDR3 is TGCAGCGTTGCACCTACTTCTGGAAACACCATATATTTT.

J is TRBJ2-5 and V is TRBV25-1; D is perhaps TRBD2 (7 bases). Germline CDR1 reads MGHDK; CDR2 reads SYGVNS. CDR3 size: 15 residues. Trimming took 3 bases from V and 4 from J, leaving 15 bases between them. The CDR3 region is CASSDEGGTSETQYF. In DNA form, the CDR3 reads TGTGCCAGCAGTGATGAGGGGGGGACGTCAGAGACCCAGTACTTC.

This clone occurred once. This chain links TRBV27 with TRBJ2-1; no definite D call. The ends were cut back, 2 bases at V and 6 bases at J, with 8 bases in the middle. CDR3 length equals 13 residues. Per germline, CDR1 MNHEY and CDR2 SMNVEV (reference sequence). The CDR3 region is CASSLTPTNEQFF. The CDR3 DNA reads TGTGCCAGCAGTTTAACTCCGACCAATGAGCAGTTCTTC.

V usage is TRBV7-2 and J usage is TRBJ2-6; D is possibly TRBD1 (5 bases). The germline V and J ends were trimmed by 5 bases and 0 bases, with 11 bases remaining between them. CDR1 is SGHTA, CDR2 FQGNSA, per germline. CDR3 length equals 16 residues. The CDR3 DNA reads TGTGCCAGCAGCCTCACGACAGCCTCTGGGGCCAACGTCCTGACTTTC. This sequence encodes CASSLTTASGANVLTF.

This chain connects TRBV4-3 to TRBJ1-3; 8 bases line up with TRBD1. The CDR3 covers 16 residues. J lost 4 bases, V lost 0 bases, and 5 bases had no gene match. Per the germline V gene, CDR1 is LGHNA and CDR2 is YSLEER. CDR3 amino acids: CASSQDMGDRGNTIYF. As DNA, the CDR3 is TGCGCCAGCAGCCAAGATATGGGGGACAGGGGAAACACCATATATTTT.

J is TRBJ1-2 and V is TRBV2; D uncertain. The CDR3 runs 15 residues. V dropped 1 base and J dropped 4 bases, with 13 bases sitting between them. Germline assignment: CDR1 SNHLY and CDR2 FYNNEI. The CDR3: CASSEDGWASYGYTF. The CDR3 DNA reads as TGTGCCAGCAGTGAAGACGGATGGGCAAGCTATGGCTACACCTTC.

The J gene is TRBJ2-2, the V gene TRBV6-5, with D perhaps assigned TRBD1 or TRBD2 (5 bases each). V was cut by 6 bases and J by 5 bases, with 16 bases left in between. The CDR3 sequence is 15 residues long. From germline, CDR1 is MNHEY and CDR2 SVGAGI. The DNA of the CDR3 is TGTGCCAGCAGAGCGCAGGGCGCGGGTACCGGGGAGCTGTTTTTT. Translated, it gives CASRAQGAGTGELFF.

The chain combines TRBV6-5 with TRBJ2-2; D is undetermined. The CDR3 runs to 14 residues. Trimming removed 6 bases at V and 5 bases at J, with 13 bases between. CDR1 and CDR2 from the germline V gene are MNHEY and SVGAGI. For the CDR3, the DNA is TGTGCCAGCAGGAAAGGAAATAATACCGGGGAGCTGTTTTTT. Translation gives CASRKGNNTGELFF.

The genes are TRBV6-1 and TRBJ1-2, with D possibly TRBD1 on 5 matching bases. Germline-derived CDR1 and CDR2 are MNHNS and SASEGT. V lost 6 bases and J 8 bases, leaving 13 bases between the germline ends. The CDR3 extends over 12 amino acids. CDR3 amino acids: CASRAGRGGYTF. CDR3 DNA sequence: TGTGCCAGCAGGGCGGGAAGGGGAGGCTACACCTTC.

Note on this clone: The junction does not match germline at one end; this may be a read error. As DNA, the CDR3 is TGCGCCAGCAGCCACCCCAACGGGGACACCACATATTTT. The encoded protein is CASSHPNGDTTYF. V gene TRBV4-1 combines with J gene TRBJ1-3; D possibly corresponds to TRBD1 (6 bases). Germline V gene lookup returns CDR1 MGHRA and CDR2 YSYEKL. CDR3 length: 13 amino acids.

The V call is TRBV10-3, the J call TRBJ2-5; 7 bases are shared with TRBD2. This CDR3 contains 13 residues. CDR1 is ENHRY and CDR2 is SYGVKD in the germline V gene. The ends lost 6 bases at V and 3 bases at J; junction bases unmatched: 4. The CDR3 here is CAIRGREEETQYF. DNA for the CDR3: TGTGCCATCAGGGGGAGGGAAGAAGAGACCCAGTACTTC.

The V gene is TRBV9, the J gene TRBJ1-1, with 8 bases that match TRBD1. Germline loops: CDR1 SGDLS, CDR2 YYNGEE. This CDR3 is built from 14 residues. V gave up 1 base and J gave up 4 bases; unmatched junction bases: 3. In DNA form, the CDR3 reads TGTGCCAGCAGCGTACAGGGGGCCGGCACTGAAGCTTTCTTT. Translation: CASSVQGAGTEAFF.

This chain uses TRBV4-3 with TRBJ2-1; 9 bases are a match to TRBD2. This CDR3 is 15 amino acids long. V lost 5 bases and J lost 5; bases outside the gene matches: 7. Germline loops: CDR1 LGHNA, CDR2 YSLEER. CDR3 sequence (DNA): TGCGCCAGCAGCGTCCAAGCGGGGGGTCACAATGAGCAGTTCTTC. It specifies CASSVQAGGHNEQFF.